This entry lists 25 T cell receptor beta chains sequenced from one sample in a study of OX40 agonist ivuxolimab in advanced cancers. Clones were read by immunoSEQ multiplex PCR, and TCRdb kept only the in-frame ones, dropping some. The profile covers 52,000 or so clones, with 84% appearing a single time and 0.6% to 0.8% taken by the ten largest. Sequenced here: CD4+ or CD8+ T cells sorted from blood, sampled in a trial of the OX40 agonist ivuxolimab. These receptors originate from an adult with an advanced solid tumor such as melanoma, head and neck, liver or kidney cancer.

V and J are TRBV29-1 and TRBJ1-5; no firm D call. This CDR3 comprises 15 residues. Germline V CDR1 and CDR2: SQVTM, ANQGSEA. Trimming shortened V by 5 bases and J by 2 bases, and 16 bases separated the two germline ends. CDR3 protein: CSVSEGFLGNQPQHF. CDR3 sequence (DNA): TGCAGCGTTAGTGAAGGGTTCTTGGGCAATCAGCCCCAGCATTTT.

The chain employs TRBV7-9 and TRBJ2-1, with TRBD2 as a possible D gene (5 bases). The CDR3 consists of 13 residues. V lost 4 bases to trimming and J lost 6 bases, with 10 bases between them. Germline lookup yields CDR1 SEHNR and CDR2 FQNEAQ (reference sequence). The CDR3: CASSSELVNEQFF. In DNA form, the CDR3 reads TGTGCCAGCAGCTCAGAACTAGTCAATGAGCAGTTCTTC. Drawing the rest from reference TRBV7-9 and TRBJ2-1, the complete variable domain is DTGVSQNPRHKITKRGQNVTFRCDPISEHNRLYWYRQTLGQGPEFLTYFQNEAQLEKSRLLSDRFSAERPKGSFSTLEIQRTEQGDSAMYLCASSSELVNEQFFGPGTRLTVL.

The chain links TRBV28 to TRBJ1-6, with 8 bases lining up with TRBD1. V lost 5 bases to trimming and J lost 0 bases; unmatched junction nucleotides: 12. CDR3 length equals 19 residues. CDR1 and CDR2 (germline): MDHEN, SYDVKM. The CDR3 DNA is TGTGCCAGCAGTCCCTACTTTAGGACAGGGAGCTCCTATAATTCACCCCTCCACTTT. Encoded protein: CASSPYFRTGSSYNSPLHF.

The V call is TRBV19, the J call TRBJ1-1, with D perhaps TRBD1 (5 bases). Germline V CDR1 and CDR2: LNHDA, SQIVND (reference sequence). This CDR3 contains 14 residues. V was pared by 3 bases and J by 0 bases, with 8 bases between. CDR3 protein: CASSMTALNTEAFF. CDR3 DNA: TGTGCCAGTAGTATGACAGCTCTGAACACTGAAGCTTTCTTT.

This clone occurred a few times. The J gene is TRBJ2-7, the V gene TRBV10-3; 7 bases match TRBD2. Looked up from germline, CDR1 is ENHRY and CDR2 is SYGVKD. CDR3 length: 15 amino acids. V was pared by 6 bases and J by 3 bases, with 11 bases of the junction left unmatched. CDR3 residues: CAIRQPGLQNYEQYF. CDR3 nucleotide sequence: TGTGCCATCAGGCAACCGGGACTACAAAACTACGAGCAGTACTTC.

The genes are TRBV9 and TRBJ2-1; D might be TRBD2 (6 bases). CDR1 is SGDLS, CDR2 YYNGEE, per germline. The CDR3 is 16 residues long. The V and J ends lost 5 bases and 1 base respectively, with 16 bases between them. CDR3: CASSAGPLGSYNEQFF. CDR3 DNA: TGTGCCAGCAGTGCGGGGCCCCTGGGTTCCTACAATGAGCAGTTCTTC.

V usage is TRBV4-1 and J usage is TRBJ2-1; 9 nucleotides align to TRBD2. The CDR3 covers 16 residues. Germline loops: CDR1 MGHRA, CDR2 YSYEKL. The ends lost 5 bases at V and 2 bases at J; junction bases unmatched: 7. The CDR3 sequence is CASSKEGGGAYNEQFF. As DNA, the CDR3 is TGCGCCAGCAGCAAGGAGGGCGGGGGGGCCTACAATGAGCAGTTCTTC.

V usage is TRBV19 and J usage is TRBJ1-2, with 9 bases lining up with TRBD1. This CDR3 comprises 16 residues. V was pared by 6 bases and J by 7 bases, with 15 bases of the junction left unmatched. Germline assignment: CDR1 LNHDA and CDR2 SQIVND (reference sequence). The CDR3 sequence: CASRSPEQGAFSGYTF. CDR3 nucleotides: TGTGCCAGTAGATCTCCGGAACAGGGGGCTTTCAGTGGCTACACCTTC. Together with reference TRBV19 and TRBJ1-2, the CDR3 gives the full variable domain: DGGITQSPKYLFRKEGQNVTLSCEQNLNHDAMYWYRQDPGQGLRLIYYSQIVNDFQKGDIAEGYSVSREKKESFPLTVTSAQKNPTAFYLCASRSPEQGAFSGYTFGSGTRLTVV.

The chain's CDR3 is CASSSTGGQNIQYF. As DNA, the CDR3 is TGTGCCAGCAGCTCGACAGGGGGCCAAAACATTCAGTACTTC. The V gene is TRBV11-2, the J gene TRBJ2-4, with 10 nucleotides matching TRBD1. The CDR3 runs 14 residues. Germline loops: CDR1 SGHAT, CDR2 FQNNGV. The junction had 2 bases not matched to a gene; V was cut back by 4 bases and J by 5 bases.

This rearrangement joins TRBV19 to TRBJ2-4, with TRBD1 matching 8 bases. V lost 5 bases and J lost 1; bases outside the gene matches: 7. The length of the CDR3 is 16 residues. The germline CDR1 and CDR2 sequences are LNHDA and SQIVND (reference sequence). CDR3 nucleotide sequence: TGTGCCAGTAGTGGCCGGACAGGGCTGGCCAAAAACATTCAGTACTTC. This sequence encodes CASSGRTGLAKNIQYF.

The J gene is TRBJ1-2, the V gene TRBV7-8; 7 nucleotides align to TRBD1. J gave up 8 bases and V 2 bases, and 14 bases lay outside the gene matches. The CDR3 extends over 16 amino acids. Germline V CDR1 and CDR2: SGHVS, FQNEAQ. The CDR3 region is CASSLLTLGQFGGYTF. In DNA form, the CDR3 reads TGTGCCAGCAGCTTACTCACATTGGGACAGTTTGGGGGCTACACCTTC.

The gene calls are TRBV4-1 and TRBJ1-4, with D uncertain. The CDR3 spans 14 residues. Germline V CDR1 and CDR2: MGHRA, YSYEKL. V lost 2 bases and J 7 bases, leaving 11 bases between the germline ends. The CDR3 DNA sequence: TGCGCCAGCAGCCAACCAAGACGAGGTGAAAAACTGTTTTTT. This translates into CASSQPRRGEKLFF.

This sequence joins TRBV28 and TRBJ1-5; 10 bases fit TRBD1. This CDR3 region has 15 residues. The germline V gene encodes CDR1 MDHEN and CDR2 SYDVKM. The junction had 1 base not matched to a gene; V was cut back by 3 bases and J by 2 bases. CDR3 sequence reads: CASSLTGGGNQPQHF. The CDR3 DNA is TGTGCCAGCAGTTTGACAGGGGGCGGCAATCAGCCCCAGCATTTT.

CDR3 sequence (DNA): TGTGCCAGCAGCTTAGACCCCCACACAGATACGCAGTATTTT. Translation gives CASSLDPHTDTQYF. The V gene is TRBV11-2, the J gene TRBJ2-3; D is uncertain. CDR3 length: 14 residues. CDR1 is SGHAT, CDR2 FQNNGV, per germline. V was clipped by 0 bases and J by 2 bases, with 6 bases between them.

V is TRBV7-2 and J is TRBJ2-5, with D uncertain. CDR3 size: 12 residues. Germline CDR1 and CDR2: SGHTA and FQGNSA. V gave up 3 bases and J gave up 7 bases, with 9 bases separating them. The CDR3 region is CASSFSGRTQYF. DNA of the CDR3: TGTGCCAGCAGCTTTTCAGGACGGACCCAGTACTTC. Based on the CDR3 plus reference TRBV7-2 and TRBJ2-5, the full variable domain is GAGVSQSPSNKVTEKGKDVELRCDPISGHTALYWYRQSLGQGLEFLIYFQGNSAPDKSGLPSDRFSAERTGGSVSTLTIQRTQQEDSAVYLCASSFSGRTQYFGPGTRLLVL.

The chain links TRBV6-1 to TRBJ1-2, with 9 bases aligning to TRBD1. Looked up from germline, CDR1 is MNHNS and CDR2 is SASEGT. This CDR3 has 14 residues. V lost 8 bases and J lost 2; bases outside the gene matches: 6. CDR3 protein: CASQGDRANYGYTF. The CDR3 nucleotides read TGTGCCAGCCAGGGGGACAGGGCGAACTATGGCTACACCTTC.

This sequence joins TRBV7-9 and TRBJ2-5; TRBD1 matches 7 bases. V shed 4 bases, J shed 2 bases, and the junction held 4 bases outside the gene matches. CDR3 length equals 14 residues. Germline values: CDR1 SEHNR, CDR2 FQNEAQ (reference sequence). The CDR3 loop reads CASSSGTVQETQYF. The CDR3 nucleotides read TGTGCCAGCAGCTCCGGGACAGTACAAGAGACCCAGTACTTC.

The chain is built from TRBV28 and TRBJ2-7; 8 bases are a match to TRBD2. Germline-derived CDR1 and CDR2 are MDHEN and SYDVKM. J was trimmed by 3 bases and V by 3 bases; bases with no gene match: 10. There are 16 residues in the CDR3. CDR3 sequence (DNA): TGTGCCAGCAGTTTTGGGATAGCGGGACCCCTCTACGAGCAGTACTTC. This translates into CASSFGIAGPLYEQYF.

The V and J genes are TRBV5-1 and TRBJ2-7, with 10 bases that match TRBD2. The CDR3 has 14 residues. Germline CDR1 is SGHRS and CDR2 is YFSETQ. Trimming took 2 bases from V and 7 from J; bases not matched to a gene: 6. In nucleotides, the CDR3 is TGCGCCAGCAGCTTCGGGCTAGCGGGAGAAGAGCAGTACTTC. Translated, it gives CASSFGLAGEEQYF.

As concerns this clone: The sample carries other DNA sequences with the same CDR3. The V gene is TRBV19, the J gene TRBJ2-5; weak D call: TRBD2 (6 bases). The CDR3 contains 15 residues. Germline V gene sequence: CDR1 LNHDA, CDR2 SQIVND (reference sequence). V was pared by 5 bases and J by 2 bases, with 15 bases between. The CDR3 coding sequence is TGTGCCAGTAGTGGATCCGGGACTGCGCAAGAGACCCAGTACTTC. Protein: CASSGSGTAQETQYF. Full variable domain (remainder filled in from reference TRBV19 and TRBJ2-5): DGGITQSPKYLFRKEGQNVTLSCEQNLNHDAMYWYRQDPGQGLRLIYYSQIVNDFQKGDIAEGYSVSREKKESFPLTVTSAQKNPTAFYLCASSGSGTAQETQYFGPGTRLLVL.

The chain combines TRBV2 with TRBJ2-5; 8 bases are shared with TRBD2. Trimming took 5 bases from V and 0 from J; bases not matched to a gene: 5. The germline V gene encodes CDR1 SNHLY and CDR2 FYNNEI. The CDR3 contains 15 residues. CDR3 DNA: TGTGCCAGCAGTAAGCAAGCGGGAGACCAAGAGACCCAGTACTTC. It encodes CASSKQAGDQETQYF.

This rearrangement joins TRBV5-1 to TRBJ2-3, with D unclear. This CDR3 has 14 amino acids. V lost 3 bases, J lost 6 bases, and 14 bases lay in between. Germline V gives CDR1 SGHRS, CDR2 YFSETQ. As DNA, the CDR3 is TGCGCCAGCAGCTCCGACGGTGGTGAGGATACGCAGTATTTT. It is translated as CASSSDGGEDTQYF.

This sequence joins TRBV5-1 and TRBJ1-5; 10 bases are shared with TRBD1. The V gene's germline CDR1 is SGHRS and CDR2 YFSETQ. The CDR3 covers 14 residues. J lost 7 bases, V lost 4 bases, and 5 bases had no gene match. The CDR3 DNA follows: TGCGCCAGCAGCCAGGGGACAGGGGAACAGCCCCAGCATTTT. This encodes CASSQGTGEQPQHF. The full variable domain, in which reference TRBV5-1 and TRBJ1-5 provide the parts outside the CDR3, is KAGVTQTPRYLIKTRGQQVTLSCSPISGHRSVSWYQQTPGQGLQFLFEYFSETQRNKGNFPGRFSGRQFSNSRSEMNVSTLELGDSALYLCASSQGTGEQPQHFGDGTRLSIL.

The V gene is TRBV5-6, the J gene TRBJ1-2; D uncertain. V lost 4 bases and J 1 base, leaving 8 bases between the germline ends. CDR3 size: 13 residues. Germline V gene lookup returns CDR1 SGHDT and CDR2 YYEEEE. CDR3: CASSAGVNYGYTF. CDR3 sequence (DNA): TGTGCCAGCAGCGCCGGAGTTAACTATGGCTACACCTTC.

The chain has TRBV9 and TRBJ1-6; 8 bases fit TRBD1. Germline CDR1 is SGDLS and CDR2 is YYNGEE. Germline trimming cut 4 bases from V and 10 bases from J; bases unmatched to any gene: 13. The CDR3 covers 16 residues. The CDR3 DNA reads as TGTGCCAGCAGCCCCTCCGGACAGGGAGCAAGGTCACCCCTCCACTTT. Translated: CASSPSGQGARSPLHF.